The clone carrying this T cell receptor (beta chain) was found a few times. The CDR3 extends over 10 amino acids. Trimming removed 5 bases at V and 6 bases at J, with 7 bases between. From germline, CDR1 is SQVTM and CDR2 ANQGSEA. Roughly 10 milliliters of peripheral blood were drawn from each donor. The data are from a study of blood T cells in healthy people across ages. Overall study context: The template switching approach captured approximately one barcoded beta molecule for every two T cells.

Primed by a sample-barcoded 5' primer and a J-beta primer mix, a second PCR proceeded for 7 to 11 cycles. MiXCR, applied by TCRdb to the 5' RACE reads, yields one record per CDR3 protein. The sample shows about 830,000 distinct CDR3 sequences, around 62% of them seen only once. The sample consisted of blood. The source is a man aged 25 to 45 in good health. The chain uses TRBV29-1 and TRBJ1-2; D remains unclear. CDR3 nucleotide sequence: TGCAGCGTTCTCAAGGATGGCTACACCTTC. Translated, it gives CSVLKDGYTF.